This passage covers 29 T cell receptor beta chains from one sample sequenced in a study of response to subunit inactivated influenza vaccine. TCRdb redid the calling of the RT-PCR reads with MiXCR, one entry per CDR3 protein. The table records hundreds of thousands of distinct CDR3 sequences, around 8% of them present only once. The source was PBMCs from blood, collected around 25 months after vaccination. The receptors derive from a man aged 50-75 years who received an inactivated influenza vaccine.

This rearrangement joins TRBV5-8 to TRBJ2-3, with 13 bases aligning to TRBD2. This CDR3 spans 14 amino acids. V was clipped by 4 bases and J by 14 bases; unmatched bases: 10. Per the germline V gene, CDR1 is SGHTS and CDR2 is YDEGEE. CDR3 sequence: CASSAIGTSGMGYF. CDR3 DNA: TGTGCCAGCAGCGCTATTGGGACTAGCGGGATGGGGTATTTT.

Note on this clonotype: Its ends do not fully match the called genes, so a read error is possible. The V gene is TRBV4-2, the J gene TRBJ1-2; 7 nucleotides align to TRBD1. There are 14 residues in the CDR3. CDR1 LGHNA and CDR2 YNFKEQ come from the germline V gene. The CDR3 sequence is CAGSSRQGENGYTF. The CDR3 region has the DNA TGTGCCGGCAGCTCCCGACAGGGAGAAAATGGCTACACCTTC.

This clonotype turned up a few times. The chain is built from TRBV5-1 and TRBJ1-6, with 7 bases identical to TRBD1. V trimming: 0 bases; J trimming: 9 bases; junction bases outside the gene matches: 6. CDR1 SGHRS and CDR2 YFSETQ come from the germline V gene. This CDR3 contains 15 residues. In nucleotides, the CDR3 is TGCGCCAGCAGCTTGGAGGAAGGGGGCCTTTCACCCCTCCACTTT. Amino acids: CASSLEEGGLSPLHF. Complete variable domain (other parts from reference TRBV5-1 and TRBJ1-6): KAGVTQTPRYLIKTRGQQVTLSCSPISGHRSVSWYQQTPGQGLQFLFEYFSETQRNKGNFPGRFSGRQFSNSRSEMNVSTLELGDSALYLCASSLEEGGLSPLHFGNGTRLTVT.

A few counts support this clonotype. V usage is TRBV29-1 and J usage is TRBJ2-3; the D gene is possibly TRBD1 (6 bases). The CDR3 contains 13 residues. V lost 3 bases and J 6 bases, leaving 13 bases between the germline ends. From germline, CDR1 is SQVTM and CDR2 ANQGSEA. The DNA for the CDR3 is TGCAGCGTTGACTTGGGGGCAGGGGATACGCAGTATTTT. Its protein product is CSVDLGAGDTQYF.

In its sample, this clonotype was seen many times. The chain recombines TRBV28 with TRBJ1-2, with D perhaps TRBD1 (5 bases). Germline V gives CDR1 MDHEN, CDR2 SYDVKM. The CDR3 has 11 amino acids. Trimming pared 8 bases from V and 7 bases from J, leaving 11 bases between. The CDR3 region is CASLDRRGYTF. CDR3 DNA sequence: TGTGCCAGCCTTGACAGACGTGGCTACACCTTC.

This clonotype was observed a handful of times. The gene calls are TRBV20-1 and TRBJ2-7; D is unclear. Trimming left V 2 bases short and J 0 bases short, with 8 bases between. The length of the CDR3 is 13 residues. The germline CDR1 and CDR2 sequences are DFQATT and SNEGSKA (reference sequence). The CDR3 DNA sequence: TGCAGTGCTAGACCGACAAGCTCCTACGAGCAGTACTTC. The encoded protein is CSARPTSSYEQYF.

This rearrangement joins TRBV6-1 to TRBJ2-3; no definite D call. V was clipped by 3 bases and J by 3 bases, with 10 bases between them. The CDR3 covers 14 residues. Germline V lookup: CDR1 MNHNS, CDR2 SASEGT. CDR3 sequence: CASSDGPLTDTQYF. The DNA of the CDR3 is TGTGCCAGCAGTGATGGGCCGTTAACAGATACGCAGTATTTT.

The V and J genes are TRBV6-5 and TRBJ2-7; D is ambiguous. This CDR3 contains 14 residues. CDR1 MNHEY and CDR2 SVGAGI come from the germline V gene. Trimming pared 3 bases from V and 6 bases from J, leaving 15 bases between. CDR3 DNA sequence: TGTGCCAGCAGTTATCAGCTAGGGCGACCCGAGCAGTACTTC. The encoded protein is CASSYQLGRPEQYF.

The chain couples TRBV20-1 to TRBJ2-7; 9 positions match TRBD1. CDR1 DFQATT and CDR2 SNEGSKA come from the germline V gene (reference sequence). The CDR3 covers 14 residues. V lost 5 bases to trimming and J lost 1 base; unmatched junction nucleotides: 6. CDR3 protein: CSALPGQGSYEQYF. The CDR3 region has the DNA TGCAGTGCTTTACCGGGACAGGGATCCTACGAGCAGTACTTC.

The genes are TRBV9 and TRBJ2-5; 7 bases line up with TRBD2. The CDR3 has 15 amino acids. The germline gives CDR1 SGDLS, CDR2 YYNGEE. V trimming: 3 bases; J trimming: 2 bases; junction bases outside the gene matches: 7. The chain's CDR3 is CASSGGFGGQETQYF. The CDR3 DNA is TGTGCCAGCAGCGGAGGATTCGGGGGGCAAGAGACCCAGTACTTC.

This clonotype was counted at least ten times. This chain uses TRBV3-1 with TRBJ1-5, with D unclear. V shed 0 bases and J shed 0 bases, with 6 bases lying between them. The CDR3 has 15 amino acids. Germline CDR1 and CDR2: LGHDT and YNNKEL (reference sequence). DNA for the CDR3: TGTGCCAGCAGCCAAGATCCTGGTAGCAATCAGCCCCAGCATTTT. Translating gives CASSQDPGSNQPQHF.

There are many counts of this clonotype. This rearrangement joins TRBV7-2 to TRBJ2-7, with D possibly being TRBD1 or TRBD2 (6 bases each). This CDR3 has 13 amino acids. The germline V gene has CDR1 SGHTA and CDR2 FQGNSA. Trimming removed 6 bases from V and 4 bases from J, with 13 bases in between. The CDR3 region is CASRFGGQYEQYF. In DNA, the CDR3 is TGTGCCAGCAGGTTTGGGGGGCAATACGAGCAGTACTTC. Full variable domain (outside the CDR3, taken from reference TRBV7-2 and TRBJ2-7): GAGVSQSPSNKVTEKGKDVELRCDPISGHTALYWYRQSLGQGLEFLIYFQGNSAPDKSGLPSDRFSAERTGGSVSTLTIQRTQQEDSAVYLCASRFGGQYEQYFGPGTRLTVT.

This clonotype was detected only a few times. The CDR3 sequence: CASSVGTSGATGELFF. For the CDR3, the DNA is TGTGCCAGCAGCGTCGGGACTAGCGGGGCCACCGGGGAGCTGTTTTTT. The rearrangement uses TRBV14 and TRBJ2-2, with 13 bases that match TRBD2. CDR1 and CDR2 from the germline V gene are SGHDN and FVKESK. The CDR3 is 16 amino acids. The J segment lost 4 bases and the V segment lost 5 bases, leaving 4 bases of the junction unmatched.

The table lists this clonotype with a few counts. V usage is TRBV4-1 and J usage is TRBJ1-1, with a weak D call TRBD1 (6 bases). Per germline, CDR1 MGHRA and CDR2 YSYEKL. CDR3 length: 15 residues. V lost 2 bases, J lost 4 bases, and 14 bases lay in between. Here the CDR3 reads CASSQLVGAGTEAFF. The CDR3 coding sequence is TGCGCCAGCAGCCAACTAGTGGGGGCGGGCACTGAAGCTTTCTTT.

This clonotype has more than one count but fewer than ten. The CDR3 spells CASSLDRWREQYF. Written as DNA, the CDR3 is TGTGCCAGCAGTTTAGATCGATGGAGGGAGCAGTACTTC. The rearrangement links TRBV27 to TRBJ2-7; weak D call: TRBD2 (5 bases). V lost 2 bases and J lost 7, with 12 bases in between. Germline-derived CDR1 and CDR2 are MNHEY and SMNVEV (reference sequence). This CDR3 region has 13 residues.

This clonotype showed up many times. The V and J genes are TRBV12-3 or TRBV12-4 and TRBJ2-2; D not resolved. Deletions cut 4 bases from V and 6 bases from J, with 0 bases between. The CDR3 is 10 residues long. Written as DNA, the CDR3 is TGTGCCAGCAGTTCCGGGGAGCTGTTTTTT. Translating it yields CASSSGELFF.

This clonotype appeared a few times. The V and J genes are TRBV4-1 and TRBJ1-1; unclear D gene. Deletions cut 4 bases from V and 1 base from J, with 13 bases between. The CDR3 runs to 15 residues. The germline V gene has CDR1 MGHRA and CDR2 YSYEKL. Here the CDR3 DNA reads TGCGCCAGCAGCCTTGGTGGACGGACGAACACTGAAGCTTTCTTT. Its translation: CASSLGGRTNTEAFF.

This sequence joins TRBV4-3 and TRBJ2-1, with 8 bases that match TRBD2. CDR1 and CDR2 (germline): LGHNA, YSLEER. The ends lost 0 bases at V and 9 bases at J; junction bases unmatched: 13. The CDR3 loop spans 17 amino acids. The CDR3 sequence: CASSQDFRGGGGGEQFF. DNA of the CDR3: TGCGCCAGCAGCCAAGATTTCCGGGGGGGTGGGGGGGGTGAGCAGTTCTTC.

This clonotype has only a few counts. This chain connects TRBV6-2 or TRBV6-3 to TRBJ1-2; 7 nucleotides match TRBD1. V shed 5 bases, J shed 8 bases, and the junction held 11 bases outside the gene matches. The CDR3 runs 14 residues. CDR1 MNHEY and CDR2 SVGEGT come from the germline V gene. In nucleotides, the CDR3 is TGTGCCAGCAGTAACCGACAGGGACGTCGGGGCTACACCTTC. Its protein product is CASSNRQGRRGYTF.

The gene calls are TRBV5-1 and TRBJ2-4, with 10 bases identical to TRBD1. V shed 4 bases, J shed 16 bases, and the junction held 5 bases outside the gene matches. CDR1 and CDR2 (germline): SGHRS, YFSETQ. The CDR3 length is 11 residues. The CDR3 nucleotides read TGCGCCAGCAGCGGGACAGGGGATATTTACTTC. Amino acid sequence: CASSGTGDIYF.

The DNA for the CDR3 is TGTGCCAGCAGTCACGACAGGGGGCCTGGGGCCAACGTCCTGACTTTC. Translated: CASSHDRGPGANVLTF. The V gene is TRBV6-2 or TRBV6-3, the J gene TRBJ2-6, with TRBD1 matching 10 bases. The CDR3 covers 16 residues. Germline values: CDR1 MNHEY, CDR2 SVGEGT. Trimming took 5 bases from V and 2 from J; bases not matched to a gene: 3.

This clonotype was seen only once. J is TRBJ2-2 and V is TRBV20-1, with 7 bases identical to TRBD2. The CDR3 is 16 residues long. The J segment lost 5 bases and the V segment lost 0 bases, leaving 9 bases of the junction unmatched. In germline, CDR1 is DFQATT, CDR2 SNEGSKA (reference sequence). CDR3 region: CSARDLTSPWTGELFF. CDR3 in DNA: TGCAGTGCTAGAGACCTGACTAGCCCGTGGACCGGGGAGCTGTTTTTT.

This clonotype has only one observation. The J gene is TRBJ2-5, the V gene TRBV4-1; 12 positions agree with TRBD2. The ends lost 1 base at V and 4 bases at J; junction bases unmatched: 19. This CDR3 contains 21 residues. Germline V gene sequence: CDR1 MGHRA, CDR2 YSYEKL. In nucleotides, the CDR3 is TGCGCCAGCAGCCAAGTAGGGGCGCTAGCGGGAGGGCTGGTTGGAGGAGAGACCCAGTACTTC. As protein: CASSQVGALAGGLVGGETQYF.

V gene TRBV6-1 combines with J gene TRBJ2-1; TRBD2 agrees at 10 bases. V trimming: 6 bases; J trimming: 7 bases; junction bases outside the gene matches: 9. Germline-derived CDR1 and CDR2 are MNHNS and SASEGT. CDR3 length: 15 residues. The CDR3 DNA is TGTGCCAGCAGCCGTCTAGCGGGAGTCGGGAATGAGCAGTTCTTC. Residues: CASSRLAGVGNEQFF.

This clonotype appeared many times. The V gene is TRBV11-2, the J gene TRBJ2-1; 9 bases line up with TRBD2. The germline gives CDR1 SGHAT, CDR2 FQNNGV. The CDR3 has 16 residues. With 2 bases clipped from V and 10 bases from J, the junction kept 12 bases outside the gene matches. CDR3 sequence: CASSLQETSGRGEQFF. The CDR3 nucleotides are TGTGCCAGCAGCTTACAAGAGACTAGCGGCCGTGGGGAGCAGTTCTTC.

CDR3 loop: CASSQEDRGRQTF. CDR3 in DNA: TGTGCCAGCAGCCAAGAAGACAGGGGTAGGCAAACCTTC. The rearrangement joins TRBV4-2 to TRBJ1-2; the match to TRBD1 covers 8 bases. V was clipped by 0 bases and J by 14 bases; unmatched bases: 8. The V gene's germline CDR1 is LGHNA and CDR2 YNFKEQ. The CDR3 has 13 residues.

This clonotype was seen only a few times. This sequence joins TRBV6-5 and TRBJ2-1; D tentatively reads TRBD1 or TRBD2 (6 bases each). The V and J ends lost 0 bases and 4 bases respectively, with 13 bases between them. The CDR3 runs 16 residues. Germline CDR1 is MNHEY and CDR2 is SVGAGI. CDR3 amino acids: CASSYSSGALYNEQFF. CDR3 coding DNA: TGTGCCAGCAGTTACTCGTCGGGGGCCCTATACAATGAGCAGTTCTTC.

This clonotype was counted a few times. This chain joins TRBV5-1 and TRBJ2-1; D not certain. Germline lookup yields CDR1 SGHRS and CDR2 YFSETQ. V lost 0 bases and J 0 bases, leaving 10 bases between the germline ends. CDR3 length: 16 amino acids. The CDR3 DNA sequence: TGCGCCAGCAGCTTGGACCCTATGGGCTCCTACAATGAGCAGTTCTTC. Translating it yields CASSLDPMGSYNEQFF.

The J gene is TRBJ1-4, the V gene TRBV29-1, with D possibly TRBD1 on 6 matching bases. The CDR3 covers 13 residues. Between the trimmed V and J ends, which lost 7 bases and 3 bases, there was a span of 12 bases. Germline CDR1 is SQVTM and CDR2 is ANQGSEA. CDR3: CSAQQGSNEKLFF. The CDR3 region has the DNA TGCAGCGCCCAACAGGGATCTAATGAAAAACTGTTTTTT.